This T cell receptor beta chain is drawn from a study of human versus mouse CDR3 diversity and MHC coevolution. Points on this clone: Its antigen is unidentified.

Study-wide results and caveats: iCHAO1 estimated the human TCR beta repertoire at around 1.5 million clonotypes. On average, humans showed more CDR3 deletions and insertions than mice. The lowest clonal inequality scores came from most of the three human donors.

Naive CD4 T cells, CD45RO-negative and CD62L-positive, were flow-sorted from PBMCs. The repertoire was sequenced with immunoSEQ multiplex PCR; TCRdb's copy has only in-frame clones and lacks some. The sample lists tens of thousands of clones, approximately 94% occurring once. V lost 7 bases and J 6 bases, leaving 15 bases between the germline ends. The CDR3 is 14 residues long. Germline CDR1 and CDR2: MNHEY and SVGAGI. Sequencing was carried out using naive CD4+ T cells from blood. Subset here: CD45RO-negative CD62L-positive naive CD4 T cells. This chain connects TRBV6-5 to TRBJ2-2, with D unclear. The receptor was isolated from a person between 55 and 69 years old in good health. CDR3 nucleotides: TGTGCCAGCAAACAGATGGTGTCTCCCGGGGAGCTGTTTTTT. Residues: CASKQMVSPGELFF.